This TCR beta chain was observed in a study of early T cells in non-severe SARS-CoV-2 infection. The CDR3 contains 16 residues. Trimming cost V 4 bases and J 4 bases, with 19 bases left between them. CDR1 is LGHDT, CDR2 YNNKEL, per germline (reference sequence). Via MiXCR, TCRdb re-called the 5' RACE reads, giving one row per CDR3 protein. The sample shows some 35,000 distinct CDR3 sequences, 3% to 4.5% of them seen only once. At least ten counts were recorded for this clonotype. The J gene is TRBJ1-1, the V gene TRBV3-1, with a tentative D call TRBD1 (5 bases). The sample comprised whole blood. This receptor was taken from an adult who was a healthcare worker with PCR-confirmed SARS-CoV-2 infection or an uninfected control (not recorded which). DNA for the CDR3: TGTGCCAGCAGCCGCCTCATGCCAGTCGGGGGCACTGAAGCTTTCTTT. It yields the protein CASSRLMPVGGTEAFF. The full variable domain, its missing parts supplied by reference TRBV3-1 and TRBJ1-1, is DTAVSQTPKYLVTQMGNDKSIKCEQNLGHDTMYWYKQDSKKFLKIMFSYNNKELIINETVPNRFSPKSPDKAHLNLHINSLELGDSAVYFCASSRLMPVGGTEAFFGQGTRLTVV.